This T cell receptor beta chain was recorded in a study of T cell responses to AZD1222 COVID-19 vaccine. Trimming cost V 4 bases and J 0 bases, with 15 bases left between them. Germline-derived CDR1 and CDR2 are SGHRS and YFSETQ. The CDR3 sequence is 16 residues long. The repertoire was sequenced with immunoSEQ multiplex PCR; TCRdb's copy has only in-frame clones and lacks some. Of roughly 96,000 clones in the sample, roughly 88% were seen once. Second-dose timings of about 4 or about 12 weeks were pooled. The source was peripheral blood, collected 28 days after the second AZD1222 dose. The receptor comes from an adult who received the AZD1222 COVID-19 vaccine. The V call is TRBV5-1, the J call TRBJ2-3; weak D call: TRBD1 (6 bases). The CDR3 spells CASSPYGQTSTDTQYF. DNA of the CDR3: TGCGCCAGCAGCCCCTATGGACAGACTAGCACAGATACGCAGTATTTT.